The T cell receptor beta chain under discussion was sequenced for a study of cytomegalovirus exposure and HLA in healthy donors. Findings and limits, study-wide: Many donors carried some public TCRs, although rarity characterized most TCR sequences. Researchers left out some V segments, among them TRBV6-2 and TRBV6-3, as indistinguishable.

In its sample, this clone was seen a few times. The antigen remains undetermined. All donors participated as healthy donors of bone marrow. In the PCR, 60 Vbeta and 13 Jbeta primers were used. Sequenced by immunoSEQ multiplex PCR; TCRdb stores in-frame clones only, minus some. The repertoire consists of under 200,000 clones, with 60% to 80% occurring once and the leading ten covering approximately 1.5%. From germline, CDR1 is SNHLY and CDR2 FYNNEI. The V gene lost 5 bases and the J gene lost 2 bases, with 9 bases spanning the gap. CDR3 length: 13 amino acids. This sequence originates from a woman aged 30 to 39 in good health and CMV-seronegative. The chain carries TRBV2 and TRBJ2-5; D is uncertain. Sample: PBMCs. Here the CDR3 reads CASSYQVQETQYF. CDR3 in DNA: TGTGCCAGCAGTTACCAGGTTCAAGAGACCCAGTACTTC.